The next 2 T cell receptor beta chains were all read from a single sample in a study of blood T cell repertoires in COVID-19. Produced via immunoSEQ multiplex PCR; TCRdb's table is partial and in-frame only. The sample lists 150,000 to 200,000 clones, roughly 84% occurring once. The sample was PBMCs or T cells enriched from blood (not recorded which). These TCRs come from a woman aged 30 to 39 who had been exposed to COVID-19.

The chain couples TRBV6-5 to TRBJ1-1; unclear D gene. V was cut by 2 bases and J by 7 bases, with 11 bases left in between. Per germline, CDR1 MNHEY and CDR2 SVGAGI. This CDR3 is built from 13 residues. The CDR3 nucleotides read TGTGCCAGCAGTTACGGCCAAATGAATGAAGCTTTCTTT. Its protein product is CASSYGQMNEAFF.

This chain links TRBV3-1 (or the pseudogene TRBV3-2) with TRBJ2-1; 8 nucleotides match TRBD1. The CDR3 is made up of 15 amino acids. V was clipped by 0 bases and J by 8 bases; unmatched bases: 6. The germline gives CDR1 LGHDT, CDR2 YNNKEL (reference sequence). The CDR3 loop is CASSQEWTGFDEQFF. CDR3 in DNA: TGTGCCAGCAGCCAAGAATGGACAGGGTTCGATGAGCAGTTCTTC.